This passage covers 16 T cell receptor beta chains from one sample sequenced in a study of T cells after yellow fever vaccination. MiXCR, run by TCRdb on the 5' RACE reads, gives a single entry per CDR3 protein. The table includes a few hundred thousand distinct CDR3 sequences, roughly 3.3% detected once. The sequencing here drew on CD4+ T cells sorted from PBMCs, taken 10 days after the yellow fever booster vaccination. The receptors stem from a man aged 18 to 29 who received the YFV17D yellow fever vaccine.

The chain's CDR3 is CASSAGQVRADTQYF. The CDR3 DNA is TGTGCCAGCAGCGCCGGACAGGTACGGGCAGATACGCAGTATTTT. The chain has TRBV5-5 and TRBJ2-3; TRBD1 agrees at 7 bases. The CDR3 spans 15 residues. CDR1 and CDR2 from the germline V gene are SGHKS and YYEKEE (reference sequence). The J segment lost 4 bases and the V segment lost 4 bases, leaving 9 bases of the junction unmatched.

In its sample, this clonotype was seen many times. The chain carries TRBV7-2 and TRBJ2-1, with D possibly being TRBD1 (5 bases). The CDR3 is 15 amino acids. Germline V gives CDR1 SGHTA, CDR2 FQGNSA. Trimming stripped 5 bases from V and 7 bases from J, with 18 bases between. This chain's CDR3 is CASSPTRAQSNEQFF. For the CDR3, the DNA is TGTGCCAGCAGCCCCACCAGGGCCCAATCGAATGAGCAGTTCTTC. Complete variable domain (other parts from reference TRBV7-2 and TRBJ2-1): GAGVSQSPSNKVTEKGKDVELRCDPISGHTALYWYRQSLGQGLEFLIYFQGNSAPDKSGLPSDRFSAERTGGSVSTLTIQRTQQEDSAVYLCASSPTRAQSNEQFFGPGTRLTVL.

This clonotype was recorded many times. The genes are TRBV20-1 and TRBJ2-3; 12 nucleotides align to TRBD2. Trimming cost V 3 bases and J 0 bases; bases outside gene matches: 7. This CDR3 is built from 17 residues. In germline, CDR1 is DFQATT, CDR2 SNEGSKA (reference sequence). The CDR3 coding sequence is TGCAGTGCTAGGGCACAACTAGCGGGGGGAAGCACAGATACGCAGTATTTT. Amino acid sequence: CSARAQLAGGSTDTQYF.

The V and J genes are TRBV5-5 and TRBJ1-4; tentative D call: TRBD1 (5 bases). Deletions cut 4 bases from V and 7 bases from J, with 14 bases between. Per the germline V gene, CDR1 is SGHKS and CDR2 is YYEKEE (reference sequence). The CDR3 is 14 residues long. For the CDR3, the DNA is TGTGCCAGCAGCCTGGGGGGTCTTGGTGAAAAACTGTTTTTT. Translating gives CASSLGGLGEKLFF.

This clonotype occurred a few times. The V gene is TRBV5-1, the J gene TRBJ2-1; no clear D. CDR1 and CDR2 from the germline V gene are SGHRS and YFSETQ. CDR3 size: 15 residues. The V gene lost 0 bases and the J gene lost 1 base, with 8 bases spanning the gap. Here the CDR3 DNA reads TGCGCCAGCAGCTTGGCGTCCGAATCCTACAATGAGCAGTTCTTC. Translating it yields CASSLASESYNEQFF.

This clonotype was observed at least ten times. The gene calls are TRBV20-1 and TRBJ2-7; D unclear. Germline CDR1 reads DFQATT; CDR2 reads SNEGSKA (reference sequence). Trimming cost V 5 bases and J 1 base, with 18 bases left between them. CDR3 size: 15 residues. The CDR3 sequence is CSAQQPGDESYEQYF. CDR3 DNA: TGCAGTGCTCAGCAACCGGGTGACGAGTCCTACGAGCAGTACTTC.

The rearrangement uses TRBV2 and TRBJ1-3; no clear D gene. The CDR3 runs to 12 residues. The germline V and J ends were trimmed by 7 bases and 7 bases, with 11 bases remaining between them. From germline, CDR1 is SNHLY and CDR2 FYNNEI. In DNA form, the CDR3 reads TGTGCCAGCAACTCCCCCCCTAACACCATATATTTT. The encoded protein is CASNSPPNTIYF.

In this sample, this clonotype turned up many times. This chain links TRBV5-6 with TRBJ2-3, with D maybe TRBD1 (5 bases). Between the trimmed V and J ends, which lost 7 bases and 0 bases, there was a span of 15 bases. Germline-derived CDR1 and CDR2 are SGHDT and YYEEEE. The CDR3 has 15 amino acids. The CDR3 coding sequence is TGTGCCAGCCATCCGGACACCTATAGCACAGATACGCAGTATTTT. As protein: CASHPDTYSTDTQYF.

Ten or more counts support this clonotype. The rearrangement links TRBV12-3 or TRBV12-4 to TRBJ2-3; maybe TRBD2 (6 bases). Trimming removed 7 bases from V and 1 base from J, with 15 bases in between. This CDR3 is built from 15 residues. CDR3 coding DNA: TGTGCCAGCACTAACCCGGAGCGGGGCACAGATACGCAGTATTTT. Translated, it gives CASTNPERGTDTQYF.

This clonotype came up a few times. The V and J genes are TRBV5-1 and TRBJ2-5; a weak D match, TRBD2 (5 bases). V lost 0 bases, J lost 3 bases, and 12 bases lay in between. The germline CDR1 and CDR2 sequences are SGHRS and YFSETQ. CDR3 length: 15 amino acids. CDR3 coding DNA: TGCGCCAGCAGCTTGGAGAGGGCGGGCGAAGAGACCCAGTACTTC. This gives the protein CASSLERAGEETQYF.

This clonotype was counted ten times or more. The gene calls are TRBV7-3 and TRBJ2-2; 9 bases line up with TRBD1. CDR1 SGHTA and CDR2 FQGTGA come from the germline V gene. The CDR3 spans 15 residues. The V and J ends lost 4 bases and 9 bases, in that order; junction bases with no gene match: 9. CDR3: CASSSPDRGLRELFF. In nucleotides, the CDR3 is TGTGCCAGCAGCTCTCCGGACAGGGGTCTCCGGGAGCTGTTTTTT.

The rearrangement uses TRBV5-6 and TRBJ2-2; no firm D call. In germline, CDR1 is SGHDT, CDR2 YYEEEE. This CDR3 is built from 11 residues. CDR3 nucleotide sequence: TGTGGCTGCAGTCTTTACGGGGAGCTGTTTTTT. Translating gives CGCSLYGELFF.

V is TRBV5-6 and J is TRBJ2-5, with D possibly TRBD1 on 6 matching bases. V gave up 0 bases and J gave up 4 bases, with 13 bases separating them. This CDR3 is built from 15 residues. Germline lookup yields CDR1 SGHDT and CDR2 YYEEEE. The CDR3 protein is CASSLAGAGGETQYF. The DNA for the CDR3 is TGTGCCAGCAGCTTGGCAGGGGCGGGTGGAGAGACCCAGTACTTC. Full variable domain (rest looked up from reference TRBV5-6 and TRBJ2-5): DAGVTQSPTHLIKTRGQQVTLRCSPKSGHDTVSWYQQALGQGPQFIFQYYEEEERQRGNFPDRFSGHQFPNYSSELNVNALLLGDSALYLCASSLAGAGGETQYFGPGTRLLVL.

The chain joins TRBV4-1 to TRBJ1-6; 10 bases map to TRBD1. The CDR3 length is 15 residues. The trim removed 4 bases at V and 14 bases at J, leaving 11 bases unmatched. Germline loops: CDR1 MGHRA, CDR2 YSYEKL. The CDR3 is CASSLTGQGRGALHF. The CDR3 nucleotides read TGCGCCAGCAGCCTGACGGGACAGGGGAGAGGGGCCCTCCACTTT.

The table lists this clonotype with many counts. DNA for the CDR3: TGTGCTAGTGGTTTGGTACTAGGGTACCGCACAGATACGCAGTATTTT. Protein product: CASGLVLGYRTDTQYF. The rearrangement uses TRBV12-5 and TRBJ2-3, with a weak D call TRBD2 (5 bases). The V and J ends lost 0 bases and 1 base respectively, with 11 bases between them. From germline, CDR1 is LGHNT and CDR2 FRNRAP. The CDR3 covers 16 residues.

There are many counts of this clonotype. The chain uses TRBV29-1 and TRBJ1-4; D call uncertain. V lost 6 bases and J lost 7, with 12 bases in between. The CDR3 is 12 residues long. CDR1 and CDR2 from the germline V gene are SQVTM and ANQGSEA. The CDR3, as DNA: TGCAGCGTCGCCTCTGAGAGTGAAAAACTGTTTTTT. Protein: CSVASESEKLFF. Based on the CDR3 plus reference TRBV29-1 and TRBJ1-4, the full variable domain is SAVISQKPSRDICQRGTSLTIQCQVDSQVTMMFWYRQQPGQSLTLIATANQGSEATYESGFVIDKFPISRPNLTFSTLTVSNMSPEDSSIYLCSVASESEKLFFGSGTQLSVL.